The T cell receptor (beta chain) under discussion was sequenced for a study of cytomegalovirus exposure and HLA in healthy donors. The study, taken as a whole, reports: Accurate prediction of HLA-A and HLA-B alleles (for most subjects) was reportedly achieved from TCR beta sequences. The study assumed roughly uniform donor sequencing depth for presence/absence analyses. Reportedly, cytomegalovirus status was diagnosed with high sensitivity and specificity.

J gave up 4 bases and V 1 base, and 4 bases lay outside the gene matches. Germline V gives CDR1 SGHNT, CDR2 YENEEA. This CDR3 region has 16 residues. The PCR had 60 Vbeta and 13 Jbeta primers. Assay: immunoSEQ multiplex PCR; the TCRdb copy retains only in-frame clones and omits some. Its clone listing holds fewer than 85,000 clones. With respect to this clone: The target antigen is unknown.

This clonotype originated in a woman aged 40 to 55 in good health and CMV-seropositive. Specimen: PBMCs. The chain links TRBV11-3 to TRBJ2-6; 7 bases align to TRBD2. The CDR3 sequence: CASSLGGGSGANVLTF. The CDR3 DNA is TGTGCCAGCAGCTTAGGGGGAGGGTCCGGGGCCAACGTCCTGACTTTC.